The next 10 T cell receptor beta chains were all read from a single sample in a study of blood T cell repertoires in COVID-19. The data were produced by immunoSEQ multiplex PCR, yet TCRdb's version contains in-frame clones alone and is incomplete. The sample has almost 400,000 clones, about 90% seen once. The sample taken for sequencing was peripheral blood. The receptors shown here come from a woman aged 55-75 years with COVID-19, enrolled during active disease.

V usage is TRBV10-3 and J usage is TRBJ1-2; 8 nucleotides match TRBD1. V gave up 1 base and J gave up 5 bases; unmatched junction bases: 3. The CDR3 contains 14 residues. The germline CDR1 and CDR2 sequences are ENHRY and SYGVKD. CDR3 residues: CAISEFGQGYGYTF. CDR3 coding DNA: TGTGCCATCAGTGAGTTCGGACAGGGTTATGGCTACACCTTC.

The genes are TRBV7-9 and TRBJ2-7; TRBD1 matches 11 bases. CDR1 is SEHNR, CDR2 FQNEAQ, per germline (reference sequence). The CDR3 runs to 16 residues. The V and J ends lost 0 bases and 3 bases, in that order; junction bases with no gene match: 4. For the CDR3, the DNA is TGTGCCAGCAGCTTAGCGGGGACAGGGGGTCTCTACGAGCAGTACTTC. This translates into CASSLAGTGGLYEQYF.

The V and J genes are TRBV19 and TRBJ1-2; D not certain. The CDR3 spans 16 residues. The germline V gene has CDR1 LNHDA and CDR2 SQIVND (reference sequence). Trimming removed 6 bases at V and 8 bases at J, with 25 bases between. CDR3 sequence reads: CASRIFSSVARSGYTF. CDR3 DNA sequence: TGTGCCAGTAGAATATTCTCCTCGGTAGCCCGGAGCGGCTACACCTTC.

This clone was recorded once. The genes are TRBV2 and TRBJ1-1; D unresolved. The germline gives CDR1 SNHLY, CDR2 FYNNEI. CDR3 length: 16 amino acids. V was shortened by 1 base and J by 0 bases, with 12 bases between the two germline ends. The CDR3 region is CASSEEPGLMNTEAFF. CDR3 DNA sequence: TGTGCCAGCAGTGAAGAGCCAGGCCTAATGAACACTGAAGCTTTCTTT.

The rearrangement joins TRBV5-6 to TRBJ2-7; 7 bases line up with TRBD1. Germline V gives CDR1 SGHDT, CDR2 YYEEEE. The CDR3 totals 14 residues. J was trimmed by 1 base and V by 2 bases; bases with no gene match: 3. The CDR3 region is CASSFLDRSYEQYF. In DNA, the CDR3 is TGTGCCAGCAGCTTCCTGGACAGGTCCTACGAGCAGTACTTC.

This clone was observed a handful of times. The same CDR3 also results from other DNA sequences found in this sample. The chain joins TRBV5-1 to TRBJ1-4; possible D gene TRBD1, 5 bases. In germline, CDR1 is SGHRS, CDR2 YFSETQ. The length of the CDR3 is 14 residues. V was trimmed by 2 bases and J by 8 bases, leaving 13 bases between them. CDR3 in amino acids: CASSLPGGNEKLFF. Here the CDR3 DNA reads TGCGCCAGCAGCTTACCGGGGGGTAACGAAAAACTGTTTTTT. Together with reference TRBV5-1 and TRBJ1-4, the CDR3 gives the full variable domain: KAGVTQTPRYLIKTRGQQVTLSCSPISGHRSVSWYQQTPGQGLQFLFEYFSETQRNKGNFPGRFSGRQFSNSRSEMNVSTLELGDSALYLCASSLPGGNEKLFFGSGTQLSVL.

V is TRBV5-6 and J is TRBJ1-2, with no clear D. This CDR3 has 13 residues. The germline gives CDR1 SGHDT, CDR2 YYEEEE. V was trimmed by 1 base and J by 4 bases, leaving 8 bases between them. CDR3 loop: CASSLPGGYGYTF. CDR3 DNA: TGTGCCAGCAGCTTGCCGGGTGGCTATGGCTACACCTTC.

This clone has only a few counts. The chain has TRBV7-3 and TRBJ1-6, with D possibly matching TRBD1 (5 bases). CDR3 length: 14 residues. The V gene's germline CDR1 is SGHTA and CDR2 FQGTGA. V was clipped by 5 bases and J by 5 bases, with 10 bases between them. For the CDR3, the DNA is TGTGCCAGCAGCCGCGACAGAAATAATTCACCCCTCCACTTT. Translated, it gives CASSRDRNNSPLHF.

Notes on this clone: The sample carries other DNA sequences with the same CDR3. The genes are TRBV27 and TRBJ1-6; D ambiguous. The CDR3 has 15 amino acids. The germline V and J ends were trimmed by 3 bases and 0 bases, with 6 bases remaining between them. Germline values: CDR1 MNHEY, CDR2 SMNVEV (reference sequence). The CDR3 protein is CASSFGSSYNSPLHF. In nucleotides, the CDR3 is TGTGCCAGCAGTTTCGGGAGCTCCTATAATTCACCCCTCCACTTT.

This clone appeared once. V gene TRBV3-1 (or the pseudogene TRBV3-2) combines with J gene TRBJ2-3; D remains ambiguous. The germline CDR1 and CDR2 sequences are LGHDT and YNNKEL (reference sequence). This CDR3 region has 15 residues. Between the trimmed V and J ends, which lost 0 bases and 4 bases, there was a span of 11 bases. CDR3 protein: CASSQDSHRPDTQYF. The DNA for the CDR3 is TGTGCCAGCAGCCAAGATTCACACCGCCCAGATACGCAGTATTTT.